Shown below are 28 T cell receptor beta chains from a single sample sequenced in a study of cytomegalovirus exposure and HLA in healthy donors. Only in-frame clones appear in the TCRdb table, and some are missing; sequencing was by immunoSEQ multiplex PCR. The profile shows under 250,000 clones, 90% to 95% of them singletons. The specimen was PBMCs. The receptors derive from a woman aged 18-35 years in good health and CMV-seronegative.

This chain joins TRBV4-1 and TRBJ1-3; possibly TRBD1 for D (5 bases). The CDR3 loop spans 18 amino acids. Germline CDR1 MGHRA, CDR2 YSYEKL. The ends were cut back, 2 bases at V and 4 bases at J, with 21 bases in the middle. The CDR3 sequence: CASSQSPMTVGTGNTIYF. The CDR3 nucleotides are TGCGCCAGCAGCCAAAGCCCCATGACAGTGGGTACGGGAAACACCATATATTTT.

J is TRBJ2-2 and V is TRBV4-2; 10 bases match TRBD2. The J segment lost 3 bases and the V segment lost 5 bases, leaving 15 bases of the junction unmatched. The CDR3 totals 19 residues. Germline V gene lookup returns CDR1 LGHNA and CDR2 YNFKEQ. CDR3 coding DNA: TGTGCCAGCAGCGATCGTATGGGCCTAGCGGGAGTCGACACCGGGGAGCTGTTTTTT. Translated: CASSDRMGLAGVDTGELFF.

The chain combines TRBV5-1 with TRBJ1-6; D is perhaps TRBD1 (6 bases). CDR1 is SGHRS and CDR2 is YFSETQ in the germline V gene. The CDR3 consists of 16 residues. Trimming shortened V by 0 bases and J by 9 bases, and 16 bases separated the two germline ends. The CDR3 protein is CASSLGSMGASSPLHF. DNA of the CDR3: TGCGCCAGCAGCTTGGGAAGTATGGGGGCGAGTTCACCCCTCCACTTT.

Only one count was recorded for this clone. V is TRBV7-9 and J is TRBJ1-6, with D possibly being TRBD1 (5 bases). Germline CDR1 reads SEHNR; CDR2 reads FQNEAQ (reference sequence). The CDR3 contains 16 residues. Trimming stripped 0 bases from V and 1 base from J, with 7 bases between. The CDR3 sequence: CASSLAGESYNSPLHF. The CDR3 nucleotides are TGTGCCAGCAGCTTAGCAGGGGAATCCTATAATTCACCCCTCCACTTT.

The rearrangement joins TRBV5-8 to TRBJ1-1; D ambiguous. Germline CDR1 is SGHTS and CDR2 is YDEGEE. V was cut by 0 bases and J by 8 bases, with 26 bases left in between. The CDR3 length is 18 residues. As DNA, the CDR3 is TGTGCCAGCAGCTTGGAGATAGGGCGGGTCCCAGTCGGGTCCGAAGCTTTCTTT. Translation: CASSLEIGRVPVGSEAFF.

The V call is TRBV5-6, the J call TRBJ2-7; 8 nucleotides agree with TRBD1. This CDR3 region has 16 residues. Germline CDR1 is SGHDT and CDR2 is YYEEEE. V was pared by 3 bases and J by 2 bases, with 10 bases of the junction left unmatched. The CDR3 DNA reads as TGTGCCAGCAGCTCTCTCGTGACCAGGGGGCCCTACGAGCAGTACTTC. This encodes CASSSLVTRGPYEQYF.

This clone was detected only once. The chain links TRBV28 to TRBJ2-1; 10 nucleotides agree with TRBD1. Germline values: CDR1 MDHEN, CDR2 SYDVKM. J gave up 5 bases and V 8 bases, and 6 bases lay outside the gene matches. The length of the CDR3 is 14 residues. The chain's CDR3 is CASAPGTGDNEQFF. CDR3 nucleotides: TGTGCCAGCGCACCCGGGACAGGGGACAATGAGCAGTTCTTC.

This clone was counted only a few times. This rearrangement joins TRBV5-5 to TRBJ1-5, with TRBD1 as a possible D gene (5 bases). The CDR3 runs to 14 residues. Germline V gives CDR1 SGHKS, CDR2 YYEKEE (reference sequence). Trimming removed 0 bases at V and 3 bases at J, with 7 bases between. The CDR3 DNA sequence: TGTGCCAGCAGCTTGGCAGGGAACAATCAGCCCCAGCATTTT. As protein: CASSLAGNNQPQHF.

This clone has just a few counts. This rearrangement joins TRBV10-1 to TRBJ1-5; perhaps TRBD1 as D (5 bases). Trimming stripped 7 bases from V and 4 bases from J, with 11 bases between. CDR3 length: 13 residues. The germline CDR1 and CDR2 sequences are WNHNN and SYGVQD (reference sequence). The CDR3 DNA follows: TGCGCCAGCAAACAGGTGAGGAATCAGCCCCAGCATTTT. Amino acids: CASKQVRNQPQHF.

The chain employs TRBV28 and TRBJ2-7, with TRBD2 as a possible D gene (5 bases). The CDR3 totals 14 residues. Germline CDR1 reads MDHEN; CDR2 reads SYDVKM. Trimming removed 6 bases from V and 1 base from J, with 13 bases in between. The CDR3 DNA follows: TGTGCCAGCAGATCCACCGGGGTTTCCTACGAGCAGTACTTC. Translation gives CASRSTGVSYEQYF.

This chain links TRBV12-5 with TRBJ1-2; tentatively, D is TRBD1 (5 bases). The CDR3 runs 13 residues. CDR1 is LGHNT and CDR2 is FRNRAP in the germline V gene. The V and J ends lost 5 bases and 4 bases respectively, with 11 bases between them. The CDR3 is CASGATGLYGYTF. CDR3 nucleotide sequence: TGTGCTAGTGGTGCCACAGGTCTCTATGGCTACACCTTC.

This rearrangement joins TRBV28 to TRBJ2-7; tentative D call: TRBD2 (5 bases). CDR1 and CDR2 (germline): MDHEN, SYDVKM. V lost 7 bases and J 7 bases, leaving 14 bases between the germline ends. The CDR3 is made up of 12 amino acids. CDR3: CASKLSTGEQYF. CDR3 DNA sequence: TGTGCCAGCAAACTTTCAACGGGGGAGCAGTACTTC.

The gene calls are TRBV29-1 and TRBJ2-7, with TRBD2 identical over 11 bases. Germline trimming cut 3 bases from V and 9 bases from J; bases unmatched to any gene: 10. The CDR3 sequence is 14 residues long. Germline CDR1 and CDR2: SQVTM and ANQGSEA. CDR3 DNA sequence: TGCAGCGTTGAGCTTGGGCTAGCGGGAGGAGGGCAGTACTTC. Encoded protein: CSVELGLAGGGQYF.

The CDR3 reads CASSEGGGDSYEQYF. DNA for the CDR3: TGTGCCAGCAGTGAAGGGGGCGGAGACTCCTACGAGCAGTACTTC. The V gene is TRBV6-1, the J gene TRBJ2-7, with D perhaps matching TRBD1 (5 bases). The length of the CDR3 is 15 residues. Per germline, CDR1 MNHNS and CDR2 SASEGT. V was trimmed by 1 base and J by 0 bases, leaving 10 bases between them.

CDR3 residues: CAISELQGSSYNSPLHF. In DNA form, the CDR3 reads TGTGCCATCAGTGAACTACAGGGGAGCTCCTATAATTCACCCCTCCACTTT. V is TRBV10-3 and J is TRBJ1-6, with TRBD1 matching over 7 bases. This CDR3 has 17 amino acids. V shed 3 bases and J 0 bases; nucleotides not matched to a gene: 5. Germline loops: CDR1 ENHRY, CDR2 SYGVKD.

The J gene is TRBJ1-5, the V gene TRBV5-1; D is undetermined. This CDR3 spans 14 amino acids. The V gene lost 0 bases and the J gene lost 5 bases, with 9 bases spanning the gap. Germline V CDR1 and CDR2: SGHRS, YFSETQ. Here the CDR3 reads CASSLAGSDQPQHF. CDR3 coding DNA: TGCGCCAGCAGCTTGGCGGGTAGTGATCAGCCCCAGCATTTT.

This clone showed up just a few times. The chain employs TRBV4-2 and TRBJ2-7; D might be TRBD2 (6 bases). This CDR3 is built from 14 residues. With 0 bases removed from V and 7 bases from J, the gap between germline ends came to 13 bases. Germline V gene data show CDR1 as LGHNA and CDR2 as YNFKEQ. For the CDR3, the DNA is TGTGCCAGCAGCCAAGAGGTTAGAGGAGGGGAGCAGTACTTC. It codes for CASSQEVRGGEQYF.

In this sample, this clone turned up a few times. The chain is built from TRBV29-1 and TRBJ1-1, with TRBD1 matching over 10 bases. This CDR3 region has 14 residues. The V and J ends lost 4 bases and 4 bases, in that order; junction bases with no gene match: 6. From germline, CDR1 is SQVTM and CDR2 ANQGSEA. The CDR3: CSVVDRGLGTEAFF. In DNA form, the CDR3 reads TGCAGCGTTGTAGACAGGGGGCTTGGCACTGAAGCTTTCTTT.

This sequence joins TRBV19 and TRBJ2-1, with 12 bases aligning to TRBD2. The junction had 8 bases not matched to a gene; V was cut back by 5 bases and J by 6 bases. The CDR3 has 16 residues. Germline V lookup: CDR1 LNHDA, CDR2 SQIVND (reference sequence). The CDR3 loop is CASSARTSGTPNEQFF. DNA of the CDR3: TGTGCCAGTAGTGCCCGGACTAGCGGGACCCCCAATGAGCAGTTCTTC.

This clone is a singleton in its sample. This sequence joins TRBV18 and TRBJ2-2, with 7 bases fitting TRBD1. This CDR3 is 15 amino acids long. V trimming: 3 bases; J trimming: 2 bases; junction bases outside the gene matches: 3. CDR1 and CDR2 from the germline V gene are KGHSH and LQKENI. Written as DNA, the CDR3 is TGTGCCAGCTCACCCGGGACAGACAACACCGGGGAGCTGTTTTTT. Translating it yields CASSPGTDNTGELFF.

The chain joins TRBV19 to TRBJ1-2; D unresolved. V shed 0 bases and J shed 4 bases, with 12 bases lying between them. Germline V gene lookup returns CDR1 LNHDA and CDR2 SQIVND (reference sequence). This CDR3 is built from 15 residues. The CDR3 sequence is CASSIDQREFYGYTF. The CDR3 DNA reads as TGTGCCAGTAGTATAGATCAGCGGGAGTTCTATGGCTACACCTTC.

The chain uses TRBV6-1 and TRBJ2-1; the D is unclear. The CDR3 length is 14 residues. Germline V CDR1 and CDR2: MNHNS, SASEGT. V lost 2 bases to trimming and J lost 8 bases, with 13 bases between them. The CDR3 nucleotides read TGTGCCAGCAGTGAATTGGGCAAAAGAGATGAGCAGTTCTTC. Protein: CASSELGKRDEQFF.

This chain uses TRBV11-3 with TRBJ2-2; TRBD1 might be the D (5 bases). Germline V lookup: CDR1 SGHNT, CDR2 YENEEA. V was shortened by 0 bases and J by 5 bases, with 13 bases between the two germline ends. This CDR3 is 16 amino acids long. The CDR3 sequence: CASSLDRDRFTGELFF. DNA of the CDR3: TGTGCCAGCAGCTTAGATCGAGACAGATTTACCGGGGAGCTGTTTTTT.

This clone came up once. The rearrangement uses TRBV30 and TRBJ2-5; the D gene is possibly TRBD2 (6 bases). The J call is doubtful: the DNA matches TRBJ2-7 better. The CDR3 has 14 residues. CDR1 is GTSNPN and CDR2 is SVGIG in the germline V gene (reference sequence). The CDR3 spells CAWSVGLKKSEQYF. In DNA, the CDR3 is TGTGCCTGGAGTGTCGGACTAAAGAAGAGCGAGCAGTACTTC.

The chain joins TRBV9 to TRBJ1-2; 7 bases match TRBD1. This CDR3 has 14 amino acids. V lost 3 bases, J lost 4 bases, and 6 bases stayed unmatched. The germline gives CDR1 SGDLS, CDR2 YYNGEE. CDR3 DNA: TGTGCCAGCAGCGGAGGGGGCAGTTCCTATGGCTACACCTTC. Its translation: CASSGGGSSYGYTF.

The chain employs TRBV7-2 and TRBJ2-1, with 12 bases identical to TRBD2. V lost 1 base to trimming and J lost 6 bases; unmatched junction nucleotides: 10. Germline lookup yields CDR1 SGHTA and CDR2 FQGNSA. The CDR3 spans 18 residues. CDR3 protein: CASSLVVGSSGRANEQFF. In DNA, the CDR3 is TGTGCCAGCAGCTTAGTAGTGGGTTCTAGCGGGAGGGCCAATGAGCAGTTCTTC.

This rearrangement joins TRBV28 to TRBJ1-6; D possibly corresponds to TRBD1 (5 bases). The CDR3 is made up of 14 amino acids. The V end lost 6 bases, the J end lost 11 bases, and 17 bases lay between the germline ends. The germline CDR1 and CDR2 sequences are MDHEN and SYDVKM. The DNA for the CDR3 is TGTGCCAGCAGGATGGCTGGGGGGATAGCACCCCTCCACTTT. Translated, it gives CASRMAGGIAPLHF.

V is TRBV2 and J is TRBJ1-1; 9 nucleotides align to TRBD1. Trimming removed 5 bases from V and 4 bases from J; junction bases left unmatched: 5. CDR3 length: 14 residues. The V gene's germline CDR1 is SNHLY and CDR2 FYNNEI. CDR3 coding DNA: TGTGCCAGCAGTCCCGACAGGGGGATCACTGAAGCTTTCTTT. Translating gives CASSPDRGITEAFF.